Listed below are T cell receptor beta chains from one sample, sequenced in a study of cytomegalovirus exposure and HLA in healthy donors. The method was immunoSEQ multiplex PCR; TCRdb's version includes in-frame clones alone and lacks a portion of them. Its clone listing holds 65,000 to 90,000 clones. Sequences were obtained from PBMCs. These receptors all stem from a female donor in good health and CMV-seropositive. The CDR3 runs from the conserved cysteine through the conserved F or W. The D gene is left open where the match is weak.

j_gene: TRBJ2-3
v_gene: TRBV15
d_gene: .
CDR3nt: TGTGCCACCAGCAGAGCGGCAGAGGGCCCAGATACGCAGTATTTT
CDR3aa: CATSRAAEGPDTQYF

j_gene: TRBJ1-1
v_gene: TRBV7-8
d_gene: .
CDR3nt: TGTGCCAGCAGCTTAGTCCCCAGCACTGAAGCTTTCTTT
CDR3aa: CASSLVPSTEAFF

j_gene: TRBJ2-5
v_gene: TRBV19
d_gene: TRBD2
CDR3nt: TGTGCCAGTAGCCCCGGGGGGACGGTGGAGACCCAGTACTTC
CDR3aa: CASSPGGTVETQYF

j_gene: TRBJ1-6
v_gene: TRBV30
d_gene: .
CDR3nt: TGTGCCTGGAGTTTTAGCTCCGATAATTCACCCCTCCACTTT
CDR3aa: CAWSFSSDNSPLHF

j_gene: TRBJ1-2
v_gene: TRBV30
d_gene: .
CDR3nt: TGTGCCGGCCCCACAGGGTATTGGGGCTACACCTTC
CDR3aa: CAGPTGYWGYTF

j_gene: TRBJ2-3
v_gene: TRBV5-1
d_gene: .
CDR3nt: TGCGCCAGCAGCTGGCGCGGAGATCGCACAGATACGCAGTATTTT
CDR3aa: CASSWRGDRTDTQYF

j_gene: TRBJ1-4
v_gene: TRBV28
d_gene: .
CDR3nt: TGTGCCAGCAGTTTCGGTGTGGAAAAACTGTTTTTT
CDR3aa: CASSFGVEKLFF

j_gene: TRBJ1-1
v_gene: TRBV28
d_gene: .
CDR3nt: TGTGCCAGCAGGCTTCAGGATACCCTGAACACTGAAGCTTTCTTT
CDR3aa: CASRLQDTLNTEAFF

j_gene: TRBJ2-7
v_gene: TRBV30
d_gene: TRBD1
CDR3nt: TGTGCCTGGAGCTACGGGACAGGGTTACACGAGCAGTACTTC
CDR3aa: CAWSYGTGLHEQYF

j_gene: TRBJ2-7
v_gene: TRBV30
d_gene: .
CDR3nt: TGTGCCTGGAGTGGTATCTACGAGCAGTACTTC
CDR3aa: CAWSGIYEQYF

j_gene: TRBJ1-2
v_gene: TRBV10-3
d_gene: TRBD1
CDR3nt: TGTGCCATCAGTGAGTCTCTGGGACAGGGGTACTATGGCTACACCTTC
CDR3aa: CAISESLGQGYYGYTF

j_gene: TRBJ1-5
v_gene: TRBV7-9
d_gene: TRBD1
CDR3nt: TGTGCCAGCAGCTTGGGGACAGGGGGTTATAGCAATCAGCCCCAGCATTTT
CDR3aa: CASSLGTGGYSNQPQHF

j_gene: TRBJ2-7
v_gene: TRBV4-2
d_gene: TRBD2
CDR3nt: TGTGCCAGCAGCCAGGGACTAGCGGGGGTTTACGAGCAGTACTTC
CDR3aa: CASSQGLAGVYEQYF

j_gene: TRBJ1-1
v_gene: TRBV11-2
d_gene: TRBD1
CDR3nt: TGTGCCAGCAGCCGACTATGGACAGGGATGAACACTGAAGCTTTCTTT
CDR3aa: CASSRLWTGMNTEAFF

j_gene: TRBJ2-7
v_gene: TRBV28
d_gene: .
CDR3nt: TGTGCCAGCAGTTTACGTAGCATCGAGCAGTACTTC
CDR3aa: CASSLRSIEQYF

j_gene: TRBJ2-7
v_gene: TRBV4-3
d_gene: TRBD1
CDR3nt: TGCGCCAGCAGCCAAGATGGGCTCCACAGGGGGTTTAGGTACGAGCAGTACTTC
CDR3aa: CASSQDGLHRGFRYEQYF

j_gene: TRBJ2-5
v_gene: TRBV7-9
d_gene: TRBD2
CDR3nt: TGTGCCAGCAGCCCACGGACTAGCAGGGGTGTCGGGACCCAGTACTTC
CDR3aa: CASSPRTSRGVGTQYF

j_gene: TRBJ2-1
v_gene: TRBV7-8
d_gene: TRBD2
CDR3nt: TGTGCCAGCAGCCGCGGGGGGAATGAGCAGTTCTTC
CDR3aa: CASSRGGNEQFF

j_gene: TRBJ1-3
v_gene: TRBV30
d_gene: .
CDR3nt: TGTGCCTGGAGTGTACAGACAGGACTTTCTGGAAACACCATATATTTT
CDR3aa: CAWSVQTGLSGNTIYF

j_gene: TRBJ2-2
v_gene: TRBV19
d_gene: .
CDR3nt: TGTGCCAGCCTCAAGCGTTGGGACACCGGGGAGCTGTTTTTT
CDR3aa: CASLKRWDTGELFF

j_gene: TRBJ1-6
v_gene: TRBV30
d_gene: .
CDR3nt: TGTGCCTGGATCGCAACAGCACATTCACCCCTCCACTTT
CDR3aa: CAWIATAHSPLHF

j_gene: TRBJ2-7
v_gene: TRBV7-2
d_gene: TRBD2
CDR3nt: TGTGCCAGCAGCCGACGGACTAGCGGGACGTACGAGCAGTACTTC
CDR3aa: CASSRRTSGTYEQYF

j_gene: TRBJ2-1
v_gene: TRBV10-3
d_gene: .
CDR3nt: TGTGCCATCAGTGATACACCACCTCCCCTCTACAATGAGCAGTTCTTC
CDR3aa: CAISDTPPPLYNEQFF

j_gene: TRBJ2-1
v_gene: TRBV6-1
d_gene: .
CDR3nt: TGTGCCAGCAGTCTGACAGGTGGGTCCTACAATGAGCAGTTCTTC
CDR3aa: CASSLTGGSYNEQFF

j_gene: TRBJ1-1
v_gene: TRBV28
d_gene: .
CDR3nt: TGTGCCAGCAGGCCCGTGGGGGGGGACACTGAAGCTTTCTTT
CDR3aa: CASRPVGGDTEAFF

j_gene: TRBJ1-5
v_gene: TRBV7-2
d_gene: TRBD1
CDR3nt: TGTGCCAGCAGCCCGGGACAGGGCCAACTTCAGCCCCAGCATTTT
CDR3aa: CASSPGQGQLQPQHF

j_gene: TRBJ1-5
v_gene: TRBV28
d_gene: .
CDR3nt: TGTGCCAGCACCCCTTTACGCGGGACGGCTAGACAGCCCCAGCATTTT
CDR3aa: CASTPLRGTARQPQHF

j_gene: TRBJ2-3
v_gene: TRBV28
d_gene: TRBD1
CDR3nt: TGTGCCAGCAGTTTGGGGGCGGGGACAGGGGATAAGCAGTATTTT
CDR3aa: CASSLGAGTGDKQYF

j_gene: TRBJ2-7
v_gene: TRBV6-1
d_gene: TRBD2
CDR3nt: TGTGCCAGCAGTGAAGTAGGCCTAGCGGAGATGGAGCAGTACTTC
CDR3aa: CASSEVGLAEMEQYF

j_gene: TRBJ2-5
v_gene: TRBV15
d_gene: TRBD2
CDR3nt: TGTGCCACCAGCGCCCAGAAGACTAGCGGTAAAGAGACCCAGTACTTC
CDR3aa: CATSAQKTSGKETQYF

j_gene: TRBJ2-3
v_gene: TRBV4-3
d_gene: TRBD2
CDR3nt: TGCGCCAGCAGCCAAGCCCTAGCGGGAGCGACAGATACGCAGTATTTT
CDR3aa: CASSQALAGATDTQYF

j_gene: TRBJ2-3
v_gene: TRBV4-1
d_gene: .
CDR3nt: TGCGCCAGCAGCCAAGTACAGGGCTCAGATACGCAGTATTTT
CDR3aa: CASSQVQGSDTQYF

j_gene: TRBJ1-5
v_gene: TRBV30
d_gene: .
CDR3nt: TGTGCCTGGAGTGTACCCCAACCAGGGGACATAAGCAATCAGCCCCAGCATTTT
CDR3aa: CAWSVPQPGDISNQPQHF